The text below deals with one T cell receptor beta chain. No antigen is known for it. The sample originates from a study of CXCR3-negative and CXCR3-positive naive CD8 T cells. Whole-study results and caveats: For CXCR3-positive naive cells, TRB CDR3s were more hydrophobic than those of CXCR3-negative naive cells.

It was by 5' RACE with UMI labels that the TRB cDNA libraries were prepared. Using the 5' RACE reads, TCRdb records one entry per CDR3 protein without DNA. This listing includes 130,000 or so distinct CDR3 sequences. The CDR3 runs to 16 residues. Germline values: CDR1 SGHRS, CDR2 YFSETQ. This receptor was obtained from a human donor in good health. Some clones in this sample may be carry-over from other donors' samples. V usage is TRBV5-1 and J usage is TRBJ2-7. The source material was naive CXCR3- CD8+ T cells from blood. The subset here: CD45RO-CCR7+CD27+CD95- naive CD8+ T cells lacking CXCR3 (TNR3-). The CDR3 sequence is CASSSGQRSPTYEQYF. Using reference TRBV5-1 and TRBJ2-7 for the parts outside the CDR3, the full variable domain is KAGVTQTPRYLIKTRGQQVTLSCSPISGHRSVSWYQQTPGQGLQFLFEYFSETQRNKGNFPGRFSGRQFSNSRSEMNVSTLELGDSALYLCASSSGQRSPTYEQYFGPGTRLTVT.